Below, one T cell receptor beta chain is given with its context. Per the original data handling: How many nucleated cells were present was estimated from reference gene primer amplification. The table came from immunoSEQ multiplex PCR; TCRdb's copy has only in-frame clones and leaves some out. From that table come the V and J calls and clone size; the DNA was used to work out D and trimming. The sample yields 310,000 or so clones, about 87% seen once. This sample was taken from a study of blood T cell repertoires in COVID-19. Across the whole study: Samples of COVID-19 (acute and convalescent) were obtained from the United States, Italy and Spain. PBMCs, B-cell-depleted T cells, or T cells provided the cDNA or gDNA that made up the material.

Trimming at V came to 0 bases and at J to 3 bases, leaving 11 bases not matched to a gene. CDR1 and CDR2 (germline): SEHNR, FQNEAQ (reference sequence). CDR3 length: 18 amino acids. The Seattle patients, enrolled during active infection, were followed longitudinally. This TCR was recovered from a man aged 25 to 40 with COVID-19, enrolled during active disease. Source material: peripheral blood. The chain recombines TRBV7-9 with TRBJ1-1; 9 nucleotides agree with TRBD1. The CDR3 bases are TGTGCCAGCAGCTTAGCCGGGACAGGGCTACTCGGTCACACTGAAGCTTTCTTT. It yields the protein CASSLAGTGLLGHTEAFF.